Shown below are 8 T cell receptor beta chains from a single sample sequenced in a study of blood T cells in healthy people across ages. With a J-beta primer mix and a sample-barcoded 5' primer, a second PCR ran about 6 to 11 cycles. TCRdb analysed the 5' RACE reads with MiXCR anew, one entry per CDR3 protein. Of roughly 1.6 million distinct CDR3 sequences in the sample, 30% to 35% were seen once. Sequencing was performed on blood. These receptors were collected from a woman aged 25 to 45 in good health.

Note on this clonotype: This may be a read error: a much more frequent sequence differs by one nucleotide. The V call is TRBV11-2, the J call TRBJ2-3; TRBD2 aligns across 8 bases. Germline CDR1 SGHAT, CDR2 FQNNGV. The CDR3 runs to 11 residues. The CDR3 spells CTSTRGGEQYF. The CDR3 DNA reads as TGTACCAGCACCCGGGGGGGAGAGCAGTATTTT.

The CDR3 nucleotides read TGCAGTGCTAACCAGGGTAGCAATCAGCCCCAGCATTTT. This sequence encodes CSANQGSNQPQHF. The chain combines TRBV20-1 with TRBJ1-5; D perhaps matches TRBD1 (5 bases). Trimming took off 4 bases at V and 0 bases at J, with 7 bases between the two ends. This CDR3 spans 13 amino acids. In germline, CDR1 is DFQATT, CDR2 SNEGSKA (reference sequence).

Many counts were recorded for this clonotype. The rearrangement links TRBV29-1 to TRBJ1-2, with TRBD1 matching over 7 bases. The CDR3 consists of 13 residues. With V trimmed by 8 bases and J by 7 bases, 13 bases remained unmatched. CDR1 and CDR2 from the germline V gene are SQVTM and ANQGSEA. The CDR3 DNA sequence: TGCAGCACTAACGACAGGGAGGAGGCTGGCTACACCTTC. Its translation: CSTNDREEAGYTF.

A remark on this clonotype: Being one base from a much bigger clone, this may be a read error. The gene calls are TRBV12-3 or TRBV12-4 and TRBJ2-3; no firm D call. The CDR3 runs 13 residues. This CDR3 reads CAGSLQPGDTQYF. Here the CDR3 DNA reads TGTGCCGGCAGTCTCCAGCCGGGAGATACGCAGTATTTT.

The rearrangement uses TRBV4-2 and TRBJ2-1; 9 nucleotides match TRBD1. This CDR3 has 16 amino acids. The germline CDR1 and CDR2 sequences are LGHNA and YNFKEQ. V trimming: 1 base; J trimming: 12 bases; junction bases outside the gene matches: 13. The CDR3 nucleotides are TGTGCCAGCAGCCAAGGTGTCGGGACAGGGAACGCTGGGCAGTTCTTC. It codes for CASSQGVGTGNAGQFF.

This clonotype was counted a few times. The chain combines TRBV10-3 with TRBJ2-7; D may be TRBD2 (5 bases). This CDR3 is built from 13 residues. Trimming shortened V by 4 bases and J by 3 bases, and 10 bases separated the two germline ends. The germline gives CDR1 ENHRY, CDR2 SYGVKD. This CDR3 reads CAISASRGYEQYF. The CDR3 region has the DNA TGTGCCATCAGTGCATCTCGGGGCTACGAGCAGTACTTC.

The chain is built from TRBV9 and TRBJ2-1; 11 bases fit TRBD2. The CDR3 is 15 amino acids. V lost 0 bases, J lost 9 bases, and 5 bases stayed unmatched. Germline lookup yields CDR1 SGDLS and CDR2 YYNGEE. CDR3 nucleotide sequence: TGTGCCAGCAGCGTAGGTAGCGGGGGGGGTAGTGAGCAGTTCTTC. This sequence encodes CASSVGSGGGSEQFF.

V gene TRBV2 combines with J gene TRBJ2-7; D is unresolved. Trimming cost V 10 bases and J 6 bases, with 13 bases left between them. Germline CDR1 SNHLY, CDR2 FYNNEI. The CDR3 is 11 amino acids. The CDR3 is CAKGVGCEQYF. The CDR3 DNA is TGTGCCAAAGGCGTCGGCTGCGAGCAGTACTTC.